This TCR beta chain was identified during a study of early T cells in non-severe SARS-CoV-2 infection. Overall study: RNA in bulk from unsorted whole blood was sequenced, and chains were unpaired. Study-wide points: Anti-spike CD8 responses were favored by VDJdb matching, which missed private and CD4 specificities.

This clonotype occurred many times. What it binds is not known. The CDR3 runs 12 residues. V was shortened by 3 bases and J by 8 bases, with 13 bases between the two germline ends. Germline V gene lookup returns CDR1 DFQATT and CDR2 SNEGSKA (reference sequence). Separate cDNA molecules each had unique molecular identifiers attached to them. TCRdb itself ran the 5' RACE reads through MiXCR, one entry per CDR3 protein. The profile covers approximately 28,000 distinct CDR3 sequences, with under 5% appearing a single time and 6.2% taken by the ten largest. Input material: whole blood. The V call is TRBV20-1, the J call TRBJ1-1; possibly TRBD1 for D (5 bases). This sequence was found in an adult who was a healthcare worker with PCR-confirmed SARS-CoV-2 infection or an uninfected control (not recorded which). The CDR3 reads CSASGGVMEAFF. CDR3 DNA: TGCAGTGCTAGTGGGGGGGTGATGGAAGCTTTCTTT.